These 28 T cell receptor beta chains were sequenced from one sample in a study of human thymus T cells. In corrective heart surgery, resections were taken, and these provided the thymus tissue. Measured with immunoSEQ multiplex PCR; TCRdb has only the in-frame clones, and not every one. The repertoire holds tens of thousands of clones, 85% to 95% seen once, with 0.03% to 0.035% in the top ten. The specimen was thymus tissue. These receptors were collected from a girl in the first two years of life with a congenital heart defect but otherwise immunologically healthy.

Only a few counts were recorded for this clone. This chain links TRBV7-2 with TRBJ1-5; 7 bases match TRBD1. The V gene end was trimmed by 5 bases and the J gene end by 2 bases; junction bases not matched to a gene: 12. The germline CDR1 and CDR2 sequences are SGHTA and FQGNSA. The CDR3 covers 17 residues. CDR3 DNA sequence: TGTGCCAGCAGCGATGCCTCCCGCAGGGGGGGCAATCAGCCCCAGCATTTT. It is translated as CASSDASRRGGNQPQHF.

V usage is TRBV5-4 and J usage is TRBJ2-2; 9 bases agree with TRBD2. The V segment lost 4 bases and the J segment 4 bases; nucleotides outside the gene matches: 8. CDR3 length equals 16 residues. Germline lookup yields CDR1 SGHNT and CDR2 YYREEE (reference sequence). CDR3 loop: CASSLPAGGGTGELFF. The CDR3 nucleotides read TGTGCCAGCAGCCTCCCCGCGGGAGGGGGCACCGGGGAGCTGTTTTTT.

The rearrangement links TRBV7-9 to TRBJ2-7, with 14 positions matching TRBD2. This CDR3 comprises 18 residues. J lost 0 bases, V lost 4 bases, and 8 bases had no gene match. CDR1 is SEHNR and CDR2 is FQNEAQ in the germline V gene (reference sequence). CDR3 in amino acids: CASSSGTSGRRSSYEQYF. CDR3 nucleotides: TGTGCCAGCAGCTCCGGGACTAGCGGGAGAAGGAGCTCCTACGAGCAGTACTTC.

This chain uses TRBV29-1 with TRBJ1-1; D unclear. Germline CDR1 is SQVTM and CDR2 is ANQGSEA. CDR3 length: 13 residues. The V end lost 4 bases, the J end lost 0 bases, and 9 bases lay between the germline ends. This CDR3 reads CSVVGSMNTEAFF. The DNA for the CDR3 is TGCAGCGTTGTGGGCTCCATGAACACTGAAGCTTTCTTT.

This sequence joins TRBV27 and TRBJ1-1, with D maybe TRBD1 (6 bases). V shed 5 bases and J shed 3 bases, with 16 bases lying between them. The CDR3 runs to 15 residues. Germline V CDR1 and CDR2: MNHEY, SMNVEV (reference sequence). The CDR3 reads CASSLGQLRDTEAFF. CDR3 nucleotides: TGTGCCAGCAGTCTTGGACAGCTAAGGGACACTGAAGCTTTCTTT.

This chain connects TRBV2 to TRBJ2-1; no clear D gene. The CDR3 is 14 residues long. Trimming removed 1 base from V and 8 bases from J, with 12 bases in between. Germline CDR1 reads SNHLY; CDR2 reads FYNNEI. The CDR3, as DNA: TGTGCCAGCAGTGAAGAGGGTCTTTCGGATGAGCAGTTCTTC. Amino acid sequence: CASSEEGLSDEQFF.

The chain carries TRBV5-8 and TRBJ1-5; 7 positions match TRBD1. The CDR3 length is 16 residues. CDR1 and CDR2 from the germline V gene are SGHTS and YDEGEE. Losses at the gene ends were 0 bases for V and 5 bases for J; bases not matched to a gene: 8. CDR3 sequence (DNA): TGTGCCAGCAGCTTGGAGGCGGCGAGGGGGCATCAGCCCCAGCATTTT. It translates to CASSLEAARGHQPQHF.

The chain carries TRBV29-1 and TRBJ1-2; D gene uncertain. V was shortened by 1 base and J by 3 bases, with 18 bases between the two germline ends. Per the germline V gene, CDR1 is SQVTM and CDR2 is ANQGSEA. CDR3 length: 16 amino acids. The DNA of the CDR3 is TGCAGCGTTGAAGTCCGGCGACCCCGATGGGACTATGGCTACACCTTC. Amino acids: CSVEVRRPRWDYGYTF.

The rearrangement joins TRBV7-2 to TRBJ2-2; no clear D gene. Germline assignment: CDR1 SGHTA and CDR2 FQGNSA. V lost 4 bases and J lost 1, with 10 bases in between. This CDR3 contains 15 residues. CDR3 sequence reads: CASSSTEENTGELFF. CDR3 nucleotides: TGTGCCAGCAGCTCGACTGAGGAGAACACCGGGGAGCTGTTTTTT.

This clone occurred once. The rearrangement uses TRBV11-2 and TRBJ1-4; D unclear. This CDR3 has 11 residues. Germline CDR1 is SGHAT and CDR2 is FQNNGV. Trimming removed 4 bases from V and 6 bases from J, with 3 bases in between. CDR3 in DNA: TGTGCCAGCAGCTCGTATGAAAAACTGTTTTTT. This translates into CASSSYEKLFF.

The chain joins TRBV6-6 to TRBJ1-2; D perhaps matches TRBD1 (5 bases). V shed 6 bases and J shed 4 bases, with 15 bases lying between them. Germline-derived CDR1 and CDR2 are MNHNY and SVGAGI (reference sequence). The CDR3 is 14 amino acids. The CDR3 here is CASRLETGGYGYTF. DNA for the CDR3: TGTGCCAGCAGGCTCGAAACCGGGGGCTATGGCTACACCTTC.

This rearrangement joins TRBV10-1 to TRBJ1-5; 10 nucleotides line up with TRBD1. J gave up 5 bases and V 3 bases, and 1 base lay outside the gene matches. CDR3 length: 14 amino acids. CDR1 is WNHNN and CDR2 is SYGVQD in the germline V gene (reference sequence). The CDR3 DNA is TGCGCCAGCAGTGATGGACAGGGGGATCAGCCCCAGCATTTT. The encoded protein is CASSDGQGDQPQHF.

This clone was observed once. V gene TRBV4-2 combines with J gene TRBJ2-7, with D possibly TRBD2 on 6 matching bases. The V gene lost 4 bases and the J gene lost 5 bases, with 18 bases spanning the gap. Germline CDR1 reads LGHNA; CDR2 reads YNFKEQ. CDR3 length equals 15 residues. The CDR3 region is CASSPKGPSEHEQYF. CDR3 bases: TGTGCCAGCAGCCCCAAGGGGCCTAGCGAACACGAGCAGTACTTC.

The chain combines TRBV4-3 with TRBJ2-3; 13 bases match TRBD2. Germline assignment: CDR1 LGHNA and CDR2 YSLEER. V dropped 0 bases and J dropped 4; count of bases not matched to a gene: 10. The CDR3 extends over 19 amino acids. CDR3 in amino acids: CASSQDSETSGRLADTQYF. The CDR3 DNA reads as TGCGCCAGCAGCCAAGATTCCGAGACTAGCGGGAGGTTGGCAGATACGCAGTATTTT.

This chain joins TRBV7-9 and TRBJ2-2; 9 bases line up with TRBD2. V lost 8 bases, J lost 5 bases, and 9 bases stayed unmatched. CDR3 length: 15 amino acids. Germline V gives CDR1 SEHNR, CDR2 FQNEAQ (reference sequence). The CDR3 region has the DNA TGTGCCAGCCGGGAGACTAGCGGATATACCGGGGAGCTGTTTTTT. It codes for CASRETSGYTGELFF.

V is TRBV7-9 and J is TRBJ1-4; D gene unclear. The V end was cut by 3 bases, the J end by 0 bases, with 11 bases between. Germline CDR1 SEHNR, CDR2 FQNEAQ (reference sequence). This CDR3 is built from 16 residues. The CDR3 here is CASSFNTAPTNEKLFF. The DNA for the CDR3 is TGTGCCAGCAGCTTTAACACAGCCCCAACTAATGAAAAACTGTTTTTT.

This chain connects TRBV5-1 to TRBJ2-1; TRBD2 aligns across 11 bases. V lost 1 base, J lost 8 bases, and 14 bases stayed unmatched. Germline assignment: CDR1 SGHRS and CDR2 YFSETQ. The CDR3 covers 18 residues. The CDR3 sequence is CASSLYGTSGQVGDEQFF. CDR3 coding DNA: TGCGCCAGCAGCTTGTATGGGACTAGCGGCCAAGTCGGGGATGAGCAGTTCTTC.

The rearrangement joins TRBV19 to TRBJ2-1, with D possibly matching TRBD1 (5 bases). Trimming left V 5 bases short and J 5 bases short, with 13 bases between. Germline V gene lookup returns CDR1 LNHDA and CDR2 SQIVND (reference sequence). The CDR3 loop spans 14 amino acids. The CDR3 loop reads CASSYRTPDNEQFF. CDR3 sequence (DNA): TGTGCCAGTAGTTATCGGACACCTGACAATGAGCAGTTCTTC.

The rearrangement joins TRBV6-5 to TRBJ2-3; 7 bases map to TRBD1. With V trimmed by 5 bases and J by 6 bases, 11 bases remained unmatched. The germline gives CDR1 MNHEY, CDR2 SVGAGI. This CDR3 comprises 15 residues. CDR3 protein: CASSNHGTERDTQYF. Here the CDR3 DNA reads TGTGCCAGCAGTAACCACGGGACAGAGCGTGATACGCAGTATTTT.

The V gene is TRBV7-9, the J gene TRBJ1-1; tentatively, D is TRBD1 (5 bases). From germline, CDR1 is SEHNR and CDR2 FQNEAQ (reference sequence). The V end was cut by 5 bases, the J end by 1 base, with 17 bases between. The CDR3 is 16 residues long. The CDR3 nucleotides are TGTGCCAGCAGCGCAGGGAAAGGGCAAACGAACACTGAAGCTTTCTTT. Residues: CASSAGKGQTNTEAFF.

The chain links TRBV29-1 to TRBJ2-5, with D maybe TRBD2 (7 bases). V was pared by 3 bases and J by 5 bases, with 10 bases between. From germline, CDR1 is SQVTM and CDR2 ANQGSEA. The CDR3 runs 12 residues. CDR3 sequence reads: CSVEWGGETQYF. In DNA form, the CDR3 reads TGCAGCGTTGAGTGGGGGGGCGAGACCCAGTACTTC.

The rearrangement uses TRBV2 and TRBJ2-7; D gene uncertain. This CDR3 is 17 amino acids long. Trimming left V 1 base short and J 0 bases short, with 16 bases between. Looked up from germline, CDR1 is SNHLY and CDR2 is FYNNEI. CDR3 DNA: TGTGCCAGCAGTGAAGTAAAACAGTTCCTCTCCTCCTACGAGCAGTACTTC. Its protein product is CASSEVKQFLSSYEQYF.

The rearrangement links TRBV19 to TRBJ2-1; 9 bases align to TRBD2. The CDR3 sequence is 15 residues long. Germline V gene data show CDR1 as LNHDA and CDR2 as SQIVND (reference sequence). J was trimmed by 10 bases and V by 4 bases; bases with no gene match: 11. CDR3 sequence: CASSTSGTPRREQFF. The CDR3 nucleotides read TGTGCCAGTAGTACTAGCGGGACACCAAGGAGGGAGCAGTTCTTC.

This chain joins TRBV20-1 and TRBJ1-1; no clear D. CDR1 and CDR2 from the germline V gene are DFQATT and SNEGSKA (reference sequence). This CDR3 contains 10 residues. V lost 6 bases and J lost 7, with 9 bases in between. The DNA of the CDR3 is TGCAGTGCGGGGAGGTGTGAAGCTTTCTTT. It is translated as CSAGRCEAFF.

The chain uses TRBV30 and TRBJ2-1; 12 bases are a match to TRBD2. The CDR3 loop spans 16 amino acids. The germline gives CDR1 GTSNPN, CDR2 SVGIG (reference sequence). The J segment lost 8 bases and the V segment lost 0 bases, leaving 8 bases of the junction unmatched. The CDR3 sequence: CAWSVSLAGGEDEQFF. The CDR3 DNA sequence: TGTGCCTGGAGTGTGAGTCTAGCGGGAGGGGAGGATGAGCAGTTCTTC. Combining the CDR3 with reference TRBV30 and TRBJ2-1 gives the whole variable domain SQTIHQWPATLVQPVGSPLSLECTVEGTSNPNLYWYRQAAGRGLQLLFYSVGIGQISSEVPQNLSASRPQDRQFILSSKKLLLSDSGFYLCAWSVSLAGGEDEQFFGPGTRLTVL.

The gene calls are TRBV4-1 and TRBJ1-5; D is ambiguous. In germline, CDR1 is MGHRA, CDR2 YSYEKL. V lost 2 bases to trimming and J lost 1 base, with 12 bases between them. The CDR3 length is 16 residues. The DNA of the CDR3 is TGCGCCAGCAGCCAAATAAGTTCCGGAAGCAATCAGCCCCAGCATTTT. It yields the protein CASSQISSGSNQPQHF.

The rearrangement uses TRBV4-1 and TRBJ1-4; 9 nucleotides align to TRBD1. V was pared by 0 bases and J by 3 bases, with 8 bases of the junction left unmatched. Germline V CDR1 and CDR2: MGHRA, YSYEKL. The CDR3 has 18 residues. The chain's CDR3 is CASSQDRNRGLANEKLFF. The CDR3 DNA is TGCGCCAGCAGCCAAGATCGGAACAGGGGGCTGGCTAATGAAAAACTGTTTTTT.

The rearrangement links TRBV14 to TRBJ2-7; D is undetermined. The germline CDR1 and CDR2 sequences are SGHDN and FVKESK. The CDR3 extends over 15 amino acids. V dropped 2 bases and J dropped 2 bases, with 13 bases sitting between them. The CDR3 here is CASSQYLTVTYEQYF. The CDR3 coding sequence is TGTGCCAGCAGCCAATATCTGACGGTAACCTACGAGCAGTACTTC.